This is a list of T cell receptor beta chains from one sample in a study of blood T cell repertoires in COVID-19. The repertoire was sequenced with immunoSEQ multiplex PCR; TCRdb's copy has only in-frame clones and lacks some. The sample has more than 65,000 clones; 80% are singletons. The sequenced sample was peripheral blood. The receptor source for this set is a man aged 60 to 69 with active or convalescent COVID-19. Both conserved end residues are part of each CDR3. A D gene is named only where the DNA matches it firmly. Size values are once, few and many counts, or a class for expanded clones, and some rows have none.

size	D	length	J	V	DNA	CDR3
-	-	17	TRBJ2-1	TRBV6-1	TGTGCCAGCAGTGACGGAGGGGCCCAAACCTCCTACAATGAGCAGTTCTTC	CASSDGGAQTSYNEQFF
-	-	14	TRBJ2-3	TRBV5-1	TGCGCCAGCAGCTTGACGGGGGATACAGATACGCAGTATTTT	CASSLTGDTDTQYF
few	TRBD2	15	TRBJ2-1	TRBV7-2	TGTGCCAGCAGCTCTAGCGGGGGTACCTACAATGAGCAGTTCTTC	CASSSSGGTYNEQFF
-	TRBD1	14	TRBJ1-2	TRBV6-6	TGTGCCAGCAGCCGCGGACAGGGGGGGTATGGCTACACCTTC	CASSRGQGGYGYTF
-	TRBD2	18	TRBJ2-1	TRBV10-1	TGCGCCAGCAAAAGACTAGCGGGGGAGAACGCCCCCTACAATGAGCAGTTCTTC	CASKRLAGENAPYNEQFF
once	TRBD1	17	TRBJ2-5	TRBV5-4	TGTGCCAGCAGTTCCCGGGGACAGGGGGAGAAGCAAGAGACCCAGTACTTC	CASSSRGQGEKQETQYF
-	TRBD2	16	TRBJ2-7	TRBV10-3	TGTGCCATCAGTGAGTCGGGTAGCGGGAGCTCCTACGAGCAGTACTTC	CAISESGSGSSYEQYF
-	TRBD1	16	TRBJ1-2	TRBV6-4	TGTGCCAGCAGTGCGACAGGGGCTCCCTCTAACTATGGCTACACCTTC	CASSATGAPSNYGYTF
-	-	15	TRBJ1-5	TRBV11-2	TGTGCCAGCAGCTTAGAACAGGGAGCCAATCAGCCCCAGCATTTT	CASSLEQGANQPQHF
-	TRBD1	15	TRBJ2-7	TRBV6-2/TRBV6-3	TGTGCCAGCAGTTTATTCGGGACAGGGGCCTACGAGCAGTACTTC	CASSLFGTGAYEQYF
-	-	12	TRBJ1-5	TRBV18	TGTGCCAGCTCCCATAGCAATCAGCCCCAGCATTTT	CASSHSNQPQHF
-	-	13	TRBJ1-1	TRBV14	TGTGCCAGCAGCCAGGGCAGGAACACTGAAGCTTTCTTT	CASSQGRNTEAFF
-	TRBD1	15	TRBJ2-7	TRBV5-8	TGTGCCAGCAGACCGGGACAGGGTATAAGGTACGAGCAGTACTTC	CASRPGQGIRYEQYF
-	-	16	TRBJ2-3	TRBV19	TGTGCCAGTAGTTCAAAACCGGGACTGGGCACAGATACGCAGTATTTT	CASSSKPGLGTDTQYF
-	-	12	TRBJ1-1	TRBV29-1	TGCAGCGTTGGAGGGAGAGGGACTGAAGCTTTCTTT	CSVGGRGTEAFF